Listed here are 24 T cell receptor beta chains from one sample, sequenced in a study of regulatory T cells in long-lasting Graves disease. This sample's time point: persistent/refractory GD, antithyroid drugs over 5 years with positive TRAb. The authors made the TCR library using RNA they extracted from PBMCs. Sequencing libraries for TCR beta were prepared with iRepertoire HTBI primers and Arm-PCR of CDR3 regions. Each CDR3 protein is one row after TCRdb ran MiXCR on the multiplex PCR reads. Here the sample spans a few hundred thousand distinct CDR3 sequences, 20% to 25% being singletons. The source material was peripheral blood mononuclear cells (PBMCs), sampled when the disease was refractory, from a patient treated with antithyroid drugs. These receptors were collected from a female donor with Graves disease.

The gene calls are TRBV3-1 and TRBJ2-1; D unresolved. V lost 2 bases, J lost 5 bases, and 4 bases lay in between. Germline loops: CDR1 LGHDT, CDR2 YNNKEL (reference sequence). The CDR3 extends over 12 amino acids. DNA of the CDR3: TGTGCCAGCAGCCAATATGACAATGAGCAGTTCTTC. This sequence encodes CASSQYDNEQFF.

This clonotype was counted at least ten times. V gene TRBV20-1 combines with J gene TRBJ2-7; the D is unclear. CDR3 length: 15 residues. Between the trimmed V and J ends, which lost 0 bases and 5 bases, there was a span of 17 bases. Germline CDR1 reads DFQATT; CDR2 reads SNEGSKA (reference sequence). The CDR3 spells CSARDPSAPVDEQYF. CDR3 sequence (DNA): TGCAGTGCTAGAGACCCTTCTGCCCCTGTCGACGAGCAGTACTTC.

The table lists this clonotype with a few counts. The genes are TRBV28 and TRBJ2-7, with D unresolved. CDR1 MDHEN and CDR2 SYDVKM come from the germline V gene. The CDR3 runs to 14 residues. The V gene lost 2 bases and the J gene lost 2 bases, with 10 bases spanning the gap. The CDR3 DNA follows: TGTGCCAGCAGTTTAGGCTACGGCCCCTACGAGCAGTACTTC. It codes for CASSLGYGPYEQYF.

This clonotype was recorded a few times. The rearrangement links TRBV2 to TRBJ2-2; 8 bases align to TRBD2. The trim removed 7 bases at V and 3 bases at J, leaving 16 bases unmatched. Germline V gives CDR1 SNHLY, CDR2 FYNNEI. CDR3 length: 18 amino acids. The CDR3 protein is CASTTHGTGGSDTGELFF. The CDR3 nucleotides read TGTGCCAGCACTACACACGGGACGGGAGGGTCGGACACCGGGGAGCTGTTTTTT.

V is TRBV7-9 and J is TRBJ1-5, with a weak D call TRBD1 (5 bases). The CDR3 loop spans 15 amino acids. Germline V CDR1 and CDR2: SEHNR, FQNEAQ (reference sequence). The V and J ends lost 5 bases and 1 base respectively, with 12 bases between them. Here the CDR3 DNA reads TGTGCCAGCAGCCCGCAGGGTCAAAGCAATCAGCCCCAGCATTTT. It translates to CASSPQGQSNQPQHF.

This clonotype was found a few times. This chain connects TRBV6-1 to TRBJ2-7; 14 bases are shared with TRBD2. Germline trimming cut 6 bases from V and 5 bases from J; bases unmatched to any gene: 6. CDR3 length equals 15 residues. Germline V lookup: CDR1 MNHNS, CDR2 SASEGT. The CDR3: CASSGLAGGRDEQYF. In nucleotides, the CDR3 is TGTGCCAGCAGCGGACTAGCGGGAGGCCGGGACGAGCAGTACTTC.

This clonotype was found a few times. The chain is built from TRBV7-9 and TRBJ2-3; TRBD1 matches 8 bases. Germline CDR1 is SEHNR and CDR2 is FQNEAQ (reference sequence). CDR3 length equals 15 residues. V lost 2 bases and J lost 2; bases outside the gene matches: 3. CDR3 sequence reads: CASSLFQGATDTQYF. The DNA for the CDR3 is TGTGCCAGCAGCTTATTCCAGGGGGCCACAGATACGCAGTATTTT.

The rearrangement links TRBV5-1 to TRBJ2-7, with D possibly matching TRBD1 (6 bases). CDR1 and CDR2 from the germline V gene are SGHRS and YFSETQ. The CDR3 is made up of 16 amino acids. Trimming removed 2 bases from V and 2 bases from J, with 17 bases in between. The CDR3 DNA is TGCGCCAGCAGCTTACAAGACAGGACGCTCGCCTACGAGCAGTACTTC. Translated, it gives CASSLQDRTLAYEQYF.

V gene TRBV29-1 combines with J gene TRBJ2-7; 10 bases agree with TRBD1. This CDR3 comprises 15 residues. Germline trimming cut 2 bases from V and 3 bases from J; bases unmatched to any gene: 7. Germline-derived CDR1 and CDR2 are SQVTM and ANQGSEA. The CDR3 DNA reads as TGCAGCGTTGAACGACCGGGACAGGGGTTCTACGAGCAGTACTTC. Its translation is CSVERPGQGFYEQYF.

This clonotype came up many times. V gene TRBV2 combines with J gene TRBJ1-1; TRBD1 agrees at 9 bases. V was pared by 8 bases and J by 0 bases, with 13 bases of the junction left unmatched. The CDR3 loop spans 17 amino acids. CDR1 and CDR2 from the germline V gene are SNHLY and FYNNEI. CDR3 sequence (DNA): TGTGCCAGCTTGAGATTAGGGACAGGGACCATGAACACTGAAGCTTTCTTT. It encodes CASLRLGTGTMNTEAFF. The complete variable domain, with remaining parts taken from reference TRBV2 and TRBJ1-1, reads EPEVTQTPSHQVTQMGQEVILRCVPISNHLYFYWYRQILGQKVEFLVSFYNNEISEKSEIFDDQFSVERPDGSNFTLKIRSTKLEDSAMYFCASLRLGTGTMNTEAFFGQGTRLTVV.

This clonotype was seen a handful of times. V usage is TRBV11-2 and J usage is TRBJ1-2, with D hard to call. The V and J ends lost 2 bases and 2 bases respectively, with 18 bases between them. The germline V gene encodes CDR1 SGHAT and CDR2 FQNNGV. The CDR3 extends over 17 amino acids. The CDR3 DNA reads TGTGCCAGCAGCTTACTTTCGGCCCCAAGGCACAACTATGGCTACACCTTC. Translating gives CASSLLSAPRHNYGYTF.

This chain connects TRBV12-3 or TRBV12-4 to TRBJ1-3; 7 nucleotides line up with TRBD1. The junction had 7 bases not matched to a gene; V was cut back by 6 bases and J by 2 bases. CDR3 length: 15 residues. The CDR3 nucleotides are TGTGCCAGCAGCCGAGACAGGGTGGCTGGAAACACCATATATTTT. This sequence encodes CASSRDRVAGNTIYF.

The rearrangement joins TRBV4-1 to TRBJ1-1; D is possibly TRBD1 (5 bases). Germline CDR1 is MGHRA and CDR2 is YSYEKL. The CDR3 has 15 amino acids. V lost 0 bases and J 4 bases, leaving 12 bases between the germline ends. For the CDR3, the DNA is TGCGCCAGCAGCCAAGAGTTGGGGGGATTCACTGAAGCTTTCTTT. Translating gives CASSQELGGFTEAFF.

Regarding this clonotype: A much more abundant neighbour one base away suggests this may be a read error. The chain employs TRBV12-5 and TRBJ1-1; tentatively, D is TRBD1 (5 bases). CDR1 is LGHNT and CDR2 is FRNRAP in the germline V gene. The CDR3 has 15 residues. The CDR3 DNA sequence: TGTGCTAGTGGTTTGGCAGGGTCCTCGTGGACTGAAGCTCTCTTT. Translation gives CASGLAGSSWTEALF.

The J gene is TRBJ2-7, the V gene TRBV7-9; TRBD1 is a possible D gene (5 bases). The V end lost 3 bases, the J end lost 3 bases, and 12 bases lay between the germline ends. Germline assignment: CDR1 SEHNR and CDR2 FQNEAQ (reference sequence). There are 14 residues in the CDR3. As DNA, the CDR3 is TGTGCCAGCAGCTTTCAGGGTATCGACTACGAGCAGTACTTC. It yields the protein CASSFQGIDYEQYF. The variable domain in full, with the rest retrieved from reference TRBV7-9 and TRBJ2-7, is DTGVSQNPRHKITKRGQNVTFRCDPISEHNRLYWYRQTLGQGPEFLTYFQNEAQLEKSRLLSDRFSAERPKGSFSTLEIQRTEQGDSAMYLCASSFQGIDYEQYFGPGTRLTVT.

This sequence joins TRBV12-3 or TRBV12-4 and TRBJ1-1; D is unclear. The V end was cut by 2 bases, the J end by 0 bases, with 7 bases between. This CDR3 has 14 amino acids. The CDR3 sequence: CASSLMALNTEAFF. Written as DNA, the CDR3 is TGTGCCAGCAGTTTAATGGCCCTGAACACTGAAGCTTTCTTT.

This clonotype was seen at least ten times. This chain connects TRBV7-2 to TRBJ2-7; D perhaps matches TRBD2 (7 bases). V was cut by 0 bases and J by 2 bases, with 14 bases left in between. The CDR3 is made up of 16 amino acids. CDR1 and CDR2 from the germline V gene are SGHTA and FQGNSA. CDR3 nucleotides: TGTGCCAGCAGCTTAGCGGGGGGGACAAAAGCCTACGAGCAGTACTTC. Protein product: CASSLAGGTKAYEQYF.

This clonotype was found a few times. The chain links TRBV7-9 to TRBJ2-2; 7 nucleotides line up with TRBD1. The J segment lost 4 bases and the V segment lost 6 bases, leaving 2 bases of the junction unmatched. CDR1 and CDR2 from the germline V gene are SEHNR and FQNEAQ (reference sequence). This CDR3 is 13 amino acids long. CDR3 in amino acids: CASRTGFTGELFF. The CDR3, as DNA: TGTGCCAGCAGGACAGGGTTCACCGGGGAGCTGTTTTTT.

V is TRBV5-6 and J is TRBJ2-5, with D perhaps TRBD1 (7 bases). V was trimmed by 3 bases and J by 5 bases, leaving 20 bases between them. CDR1 and CDR2 from the germline V gene are SGHDT and YYEEEE. This CDR3 is 16 amino acids long. The CDR3: CASSSTGARGEETQYF. DNA of the CDR3: TGTGCCAGCAGCTCTACAGGGGCGCGGGGCGAGGAGACCCAGTACTTC.

The table lists this clonotype with many counts. The J gene is TRBJ2-7, the V gene TRBV20-1; D gene ambiguous. The CDR3 length is 15 residues. In germline, CDR1 is DFQATT, CDR2 SNEGSKA (reference sequence). The V end was cut by 0 bases, the J end by 4 bases, with 16 bases between. The CDR3 sequence is CSARDSSGWRYEQYF. The CDR3 region has the DNA TGCAGTGCTAGAGATTCATCCGGTTGGCGGTACGAGCAGTACTTC.

The chain carries TRBV19 and TRBJ2-2, with unresolved D. Germline lookup yields CDR1 LNHDA and CDR2 SQIVND (reference sequence). Between the trimmed V and J ends, which lost 5 bases and 1 base, there was a span of 8 bases. The CDR3 has 14 amino acids. CDR3 coding DNA: TGTGCCAGTAGTCTCCAGAAGAACACCGGGGAGCTGTTTTTT. As protein: CASSLQKNTGELFF.

This chain uses TRBV27 with TRBJ2-1, with D unclear. The CDR3 is 13 amino acids. Germline V gene lookup returns CDR1 MNHEY and CDR2 SMNVEV (reference sequence). V dropped 3 bases and J dropped 2 bases, with 5 bases sitting between them. CDR3 bases: TGTGCCAGCAGTTTCTCCACCTACAATGAGCAGTTCTTC. Protein sequence: CASSFSTYNEQFF.

On this clonotype: A far larger clone is one nucleotide away, so this likely arose from a read error. The gene calls are TRBV12-3 or TRBV12-4 and TRBJ1-1; D is uncertain. The length of the CDR3 is 11 residues. CDR3 residues: CASGLGTEAFF. In nucleotides, the CDR3 is TGTGCCAGCGGTTTGGGCACTGAAGCTTTCTTT.

This sequence joins TRBV12-3 or TRBV12-4 and TRBJ1-3; weak D call: TRBD1 (6 bases). The V gene lost 8 bases and the J gene lost 8 bases, with 19 bases spanning the gap. The CDR3 loop spans 14 amino acids. CDR3 in amino acids: CASSPLRQGHTIYF. CDR3 DNA sequence: TGTGCCAGCTCTCCACTAAGGCAGGGGCACACCATATATTTT.